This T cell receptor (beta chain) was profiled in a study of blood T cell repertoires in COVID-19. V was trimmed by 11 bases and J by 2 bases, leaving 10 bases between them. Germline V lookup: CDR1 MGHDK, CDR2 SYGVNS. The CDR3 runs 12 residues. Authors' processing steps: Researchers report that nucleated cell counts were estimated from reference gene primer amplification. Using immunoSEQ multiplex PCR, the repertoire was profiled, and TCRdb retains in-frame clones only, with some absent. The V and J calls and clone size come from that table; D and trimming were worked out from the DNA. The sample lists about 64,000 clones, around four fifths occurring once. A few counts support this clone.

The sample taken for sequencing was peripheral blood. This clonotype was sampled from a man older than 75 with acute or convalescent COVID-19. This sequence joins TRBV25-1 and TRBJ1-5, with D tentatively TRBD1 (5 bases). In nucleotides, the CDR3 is TGTGCCTCTAGGGGCGGCAATCAGCCCCAGCATTTT. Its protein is CASRGGNQPQHF. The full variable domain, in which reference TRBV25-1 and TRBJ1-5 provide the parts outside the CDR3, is EADIYQTPRYLVIGTGKKITLECSQTMGHDKMYWYQQDPGMELHLIHYSYGVNSTEKGDLSSESTVSRIRTEHFPLTLESARPSHTSQYLCASRGGNQPQHFGDGTRLSIL.